The present T cell receptor beta chain was sequenced within a study of immune characterization of retroperitoneal liposarcoma. This clonotype is categorized as medium-sized. MiXCR was run by TCRdb on the PCR reads, yielding one entry per CDR3 protein. The repertoire holds over 8,000 distinct CDR3 sequences, with 28% as singletons. The source material was tumor tissue. This TCR was sampled from a female donor with retroperitoneal liposarcoma.

The CDR3 bases are TGTGCCAGCAGAACGGGGGCCTACAATGAGCAGTACTTC. Its translation is CASRTGAYNEQYF. J is TRBJ2-1 and V is TRBV6-1; possibly TRBD1 or TRBD2 for D (6 bases each). The DNA end favors TRBJ2-7, so the J call may be wrong. The CDR3 is 13 residues long. The germline CDR1 and CDR2 sequences are MNHNS and SASEGT.